The clone carrying this TCR beta chain was detected only once. This sample stems from a study of blood T cell repertoires in COVID-19. As for the study in general: The study drew acute and convalescent COVID-19 samples from the United States, Italy and Spain. The cDNA or gDNA used as material had been derived from T cells, B-cell-depleted T cells, or PBMCs.

Germline V gives CDR1 MNHNS, CDR2 SASEGT. V lost 0 bases to trimming and J lost 6 bases, with 8 bases between them. This CDR3 spans 14 amino acids. Original processing notes: Using reference gene primer amplification, nucleated cell counts were estimated. The method was immunoSEQ multiplex PCR; TCRdb's version includes in-frame clones alone and lacks a portion of them. D and trimming were read from the DNA, whereas the V and J calls and clone size are those reported in that table. The sample yields 290,000 or so clones, 75% to 85% seen once. The TCR comes from a man aged 45 to 65 with active or convalescent COVID-19. Sequences were obtained from peripheral blood. The chain is built from TRBV6-1 and TRBJ2-2; weak D call: TRBD2 (5 bases). CDR3 coding DNA: TGTGCCAGCAGTGAAGCTCGCGGGTCCGGGGAGCTGTTTTTT. It translates to CASSEARGSGELFF.